This is a list of T cell receptor beta chains from one sample in a study of hypomethylating agent response in myelodysplastic syndrome. This table comes from immunoSEQ multiplex PCR, and its TCRdb copy is limited to in-frame clones, with some not included. This table holds around 11,000 clones, 83% found once. Sample: bone marrow, taken before or after starting hypomethylating agent treatment for myelodysplastic syndrome (not recorded which). The origin of the receptors is a human donor with myelodysplastic syndrome. CDR3s include the opening cysteine and the closing phenylalanine or tryptophan. D genes are given only for firm matches. Rows give clone size only sometimes, using once, few, many, or a class for an expanded clone.

j_call,d_call,v_call,clone_size,cdr3_aa,cdr3_nt
TRBJ2-2,TRBD1,TRBV9,NA,CASSSPRTGVPGELFF,TGTGCCAGCAGCTCCCCCCGGACAGGGGTACCCGGGGAGCTGTTTTTT
TRBJ1-4,TRBD1,TRBV5-6,NA,CASSLQGAPNEKLFF,TGTGCCAGCAGCTTACAGGGGGCTCCTAATGAAAAACTGTTTTTT
TRBJ2-1,NA,TRBV5-5,NA,CASSPGLVEQFF,TGTGCCAGCAGCCCTGGGCTAGTTGAGCAGTTCTTC
TRBJ2-2,NA,TRBV18,NA,CASSSGSPPTGELFF,TGTGCCAGCTCTTCCGGGTCACCTCCAACCGGGGAGCTGTTTTTT
TRBJ2-5,NA,TRBV25-1,NA,CASSEYKVIETQYF,TGTGCCAGCAGTGAATATAAGGTGATAGAGACCCAGTACTTC
TRBJ1-5,NA,TRBV5-6,few,CASSLGSNQPQHF,TGTGCCAGCAGCTTGGGAAGCAATCAGCCCCAGCATTTT
TRBJ1-6,NA,TRBV27,NA,CASSRQYNSPLHF,TGTGCCAGCAGTCGACAATATAATTCACCCCTCCACTTT
TRBJ2-3,TRBD1,TRBV11-3,NA,CASSSRQGADTQYF,TGTGCCAGCAGCTCCAGACAGGGGGCAGATACGCAGTATTTT
TRBJ2-5,NA,TRBV29-1,NA,CSVVQDWLRTQYF,TGCAGCGTTGTGCAGGATTGGCTGAGGACCCAGTACTTC
TRBJ1-2,TRBD1,TRBV30,NA,CAWSVTGGNPNYGYTF,TGTGCCTGGAGTGTAACAGGGGGTAACCCTAACTATGGCTACACCTTC
TRBJ2-3,NA,TRBV18,NA,CASSPLYKGFAGSPSTDTQYF,TGTGCCAGCTCACCACTTTACAAGGGGTTTGCGGGATCCCCCTCCACAGATACGCAGTATTTT
TRBJ1-5,NA,TRBV23-1,NA,CASSPDRSNQPQHF,TGCGCCAGCAGTCCTGATAGGAGCAATCAGCCCCAGCATTTT
TRBJ2-1,NA,TRBV5-1,NA,CASSLATANNEQFF,TGCGCCAGCAGCTTGGCGACAGCTAACAATGAGCAGTTCTTC
TRBJ2-7,NA,TRBV25-1,few,CASREPGIPYEQYF,TGTGCCAGCAGAGAGCCAGGCATCCCCTACGAGCAGTACTTC
TRBJ2-7,NA,TRBV5-6,once,CASSSVKKGHYEQYF,TGTGCCAGCAGCTCGGTGAAAAAGGGGCACTACGAGCAGTACTTC
TRBJ2-4,NA,TRBV18,NA,CASSLGPFQGVQYF,TGTGCCAGCTCACTTGGGCCGTTCCAAGGGGTTCAGTACTTC
TRBJ2-2,NA,TRBV4-1,NA,CASSPPGTTTGELFF,TGCGCCAGCAGCCCTCCCGGGACCACCACCGGGGAGCTGTTTTTT
TRBJ2-7,TRBD1,TRBV9,once,CASSPGQGAYEQYF,TGTGCCAGCAGCCCGGGACAGGGGGCCTACGAGCAGTACTTC
TRBJ2-7,TRBD2,TRBV19,NA,CASSIRGGPRSEQYF,TGTGCCAGTAGTATACGGGGAGGGCCCCGCTCCGAGCAGTACTTC
TRBJ1-1,NA,TRBV9,NA,CASSALELNTEAFF,TGTGCCAGCAGCGCCCTCGAGTTGAACACTGAAGCTTTCTTT
TRBJ1-4,NA,TRBV18,once,CASSLGQSGEKLFF,TGTGCCAGCTCACTAGGACAGTCTGGTGAAAAACTGTTTTTT
TRBJ2-7,NA,TRBV11-3,once,CASSFIALSAPYEQYF,TGTGCCAGCAGCTTTATAGCCCTTAGTGCCCCCTACGAGCAGTACTTC
TRBJ1-3,NA,TRBV2,NA,CASRETGFSGNTIYF,TGTGCCAGCAGGGAGACAGGATTCTCTGGAAACACCATATATTTT
TRBJ2-2,TRBD2,TRBV28,NA,CASKIAGDPNTGELFF,TGTGCCAGCAAGATCGCGGGAGACCCGAACACCGGGGAGCTGTTTTTT
TRBJ2-1,TRBD2,TRBV19,NA,CASSISTSAYNEQFF,TGTGCCAGTAGTATATCTACTAGCGCCTACAATGAGCAGTTCTTC
TRBJ2-1,TRBD1,TRBV19,NA,CASSTTGGQFF,TGTGCCAGTAGTACAACAGGGGGGCAGTTCTTC
TRBJ1-3,NA,TRBV11-2,few,CASSPGGNTIYF,TGTGCCAGCAGCCCCGGCGGAAACACCATATATTTT
TRBJ2-7,TRBD2,TRBV7-2,NA,CASSLGTSGRSGEQYF,TGTGCCAGCAGCCTCGGGACTAGCGGGAGGTCGGGCGAGCAGTACTTC
TRBJ2-7,NA,TRBV2,NA,CASSLSVSSYEQYF,TGTGCCAGCAGCCTCTCCGTTAGCTCCTACGAGCAGTACTTC
TRBJ1-1,NA,TRBV30,NA,CAWKGRDYLNTEAFF,TGTGCCTGGAAGGGCAGGGATTATTTGAACACTGAAGCTTTCTTT
TRBJ2-1,NA,TRBV19,NA,CASSIRGSSSYNEQFF,TGTGCCAGTAGTATCAGGGGATCAAGCTCCTACAATGAGCAGTTCTTC
TRBJ1-1,NA,TRBV2,few,CASRLFRLRTEAFF,TGTGCCAGCAGGCTATTCCGTTTGCGCACTGAAGCTTTCTTT
TRBJ2-7,NA,TRBV30,NA,CACAQGVLAYEQYF,TGTGCCTGCGCACAGGGAGTTCTTGCCTACGAGCAGTACTTC
TRBJ2-1,NA,TRBV29-1,once,CSVAADSPYNEQFF,TGCAGCGTTGCTGCGGACTCTCCCTACAATGAGCAGTTCTTC
TRBJ1-1,NA,TRBV6-1,NA,CASSVTGNTEAFF,TGTGCCAGCAGTGTGACAGGGAACACTGAAGCTTTCTTT
TRBJ2-3,TRBD2,TRBV2,NA,CASSVAGTRTDTQYF,TGTGCCAGCAGCGTAGCGGGAACCCGGACAGATACGCAGTATTTT
TRBJ1-1,NA,TRBV30,few,CAWTSSNTEAFF,TGTGCCTGGACCTCCTCGAACACTGAAGCTTTCTTT
TRBJ1-4,TRBD1,TRBV28,NA,CATSTGGQGNEKLFF,TGTGCCACCTCCACAGGGGGACAGGGTAATGAAAAACTGTTTTTT
TRBJ1-4,TRBD1,TRBV10-3,NA,CATSDRGRATNEKLFF,TGTGCCACCAGCGACAGGGGAAGAGCAACTAATGAAAAACTGTTTTTT
TRBJ2-7,TRBD2,TRBV9,NA,CASSGGLGSYEQYF,TGTGCCAGCAGCGGCGGACTAGGTAGCTACGAGCAGTACTTC
TRBJ1-2,TRBD1,TRBV5-1,NA,CASSPAPGGMGYGYTF,TGCGCCAGCAGCCCGGCCCCAGGGGGCATGGGCTATGGCTACACCTTC
TRBJ2-7,TRBD2,TRBV5-6,NA,CASSSGTSGIYEQYF,TGTGCCAGCAGCTCCGGGACTAGCGGGATCTACGAGCAGTACTTC